This TCR beta chain emerged from a study of T cells after yellow fever vaccination. About this clonotype itself: Since a much larger clone is just one base distant, this may be a read error.

One entry per CDR3 protein, called by TCRdb with MiXCR from the 5' RACE reads. The sample contains fewer than 400,000 distinct CDR3 sequences, approximately 5.7% of which appear only once. V was shortened by 1 base and J by 7 bases, with 11 bases between the two germline ends. The CDR3 is 12 amino acids. Germline V lookup: CDR1 DFQATT, CDR2 SNEGSKA (reference sequence). The sample was PBMCs, taken 5 days after the yellow fever booster vaccination. The chain couples TRBV20-1 to TRBJ2-7, with D tentatively TRBD2 (6 bases). This TCR came from a man aged 30-40 years who received the YFV17D yellow fever vaccine. CDR3 residues: CSARGGEEEQYF. For the CDR3, the DNA is TGCAGTGCTAGAGGCGGGGAGGAGGAGCAGTACTTC.